The rows below give T cell receptor beta chains drawn from one sample of a study of Tregs in tolerant kidney transplant recipients. Clones were sequenced by immunoSEQ multiplex PCR, and TCRdb holds only the in-frame ones, with some missing. Of about 69,000 clones listed, roughly 91% are singletons. The starting material was CD4+ T cells from blood, obtained before the transplant. These receptors were taken from a human donor who received a combined kidney and bone marrow transplant. Both conserved end residues are part of each CDR3. D genes are given only for firm matches. Clone size is not always given. Where it is, it says once, few, many or a class for expanded clones.

j_gene | abundance | v_gene | d_gene | CDR3nt | CDR3aa
TRBJ1-4 | NA | TRBV27 | TRBD1 | TGTGCCAGCAGTTCCACCCTTGGACAGGGCAGCCCCAATGAAAAACTGTTTTTT | CASSSTLGQGSPNEKLFF
TRBJ2-7 | once | TRBV5-1 | NA | TGCGCCAGCAGCCCCCAGGGGGGAAGCTACGAGCAGTACTTC | CASSPQGGSYEQYF
TRBJ2-5 | NA | TRBV5-4 | TRBD1 | TGTGCCAGCAGATTACAGGGGGCTCAAGAGACCCAGTACTTC | CASRLQGAQETQYF
TRBJ1-5 | NA | TRBV5-6 | TRBD1 | TGTGCCAGCAGCTTAGAAGACAGGGCCATTAGCAATCAGCCCCAGCATTTT | CASSLEDRAISNQPQHF
TRBJ2-5 | NA | TRBV28 | NA | TGTGCCAGCAGAGCACAGGGAATCGGGCGAGAGACCCAGTACTTC | CASRAQGIGRETQYF
TRBJ1-2 | NA | TRBV5-6 | NA | TGTGCCAGCAGCTACATCGGACAGTCCCATGGCTACACCTTC | CASSYIGQSHGYTF
TRBJ2-3 | NA | TRBV27 | TRBD2 | TGTGCCAGCAGTTCCCGGACTAGCGGGGCAGATACGCAGTATTTT | CASSSRTSGADTQYF
TRBJ2-7 | NA | TRBV11-2 | NA | TGTGCCAGCAGCTTAGTCCCAACAGGCTACTACGAGCAGTACTTC | CASSLVPTGYYEQYF
TRBJ2-7 | NA | TRBV7-6 | TRBD1 | TGTGCCAGCAGCCCAGCAAGGGGGCTCGGCGAGCAGTACTTC | CASSPARGLGEQYF
TRBJ1-5 | NA | TRBV4-2 | NA | TGTGCCAGCAGCCCCATGAAAGCTCAGCCCCAGCATTTT | CASSPMKAQPQHF
TRBJ1-3 | NA | TRBV7-9 | NA | TGTGCCAGCAGCGATCGGACAGACGGAAACACCATATATTTT | CASSDRTDGNTIYF
TRBJ2-5 | NA | TRBV19 | NA | TGTGCCAGTAGCCAAGATTCAGACAGGCCAGAGACCCAGTACTTC | CASSQDSDRPETQYF